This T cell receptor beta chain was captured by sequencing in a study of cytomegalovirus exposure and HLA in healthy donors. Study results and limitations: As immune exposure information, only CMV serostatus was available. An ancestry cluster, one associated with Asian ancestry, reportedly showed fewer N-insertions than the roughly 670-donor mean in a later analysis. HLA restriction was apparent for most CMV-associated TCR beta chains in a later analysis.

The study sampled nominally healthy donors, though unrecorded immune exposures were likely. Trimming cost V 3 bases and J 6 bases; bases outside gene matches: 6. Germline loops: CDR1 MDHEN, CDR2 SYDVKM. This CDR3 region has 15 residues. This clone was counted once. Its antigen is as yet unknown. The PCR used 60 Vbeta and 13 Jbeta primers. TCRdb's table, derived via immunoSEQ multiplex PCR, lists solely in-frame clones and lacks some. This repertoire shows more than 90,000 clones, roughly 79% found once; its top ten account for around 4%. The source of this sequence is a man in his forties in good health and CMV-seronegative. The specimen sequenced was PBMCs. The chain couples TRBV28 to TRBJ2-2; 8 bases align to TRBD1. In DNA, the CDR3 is TGTGCCAGCAGTTTGGCGGACAGGGTGCCCGGGGAGCTGTTTTTT. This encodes CASSLADRVPGELFF.